The 6 T cell receptor beta chains below were found in one sample sequenced in a study of lymphopenia after photon versus proton radiotherapy. Method: immunoSEQ multiplex PCR; TCRdb's copy keeps in-frame clones and lacks some. This table holds 18,000 or so clones, about 85% found once. This specimen was peripheral blood, taken from a patient treated with proton-based radiotherapy. These receptors were taken from a man aged 70-80 years with pancreatic cancer.

V is TRBV18 and J is TRBJ2-2; no definite D call. Germline lookup yields CDR1 KGHSH and CDR2 LQKENI. CDR3 length equals 16 residues. Trimming cost V 2 bases and J 4 bases, with 14 bases left between them. The CDR3 protein is CASSPSRVSATGELFF. Written as DNA, the CDR3 is TGTGCCAGCTCACCATCTAGGGTATCGGCCACCGGGGAGCTGTTTTTT.

The V call is TRBV6-1, the J call TRBJ2-5; 8 bases align to TRBD1. The CDR3 is 14 residues long. Per germline, CDR1 MNHNS and CDR2 SASEGT. The junction had 5 bases not matched to a gene; V was cut back by 3 bases and J by 5 bases. The CDR3 coding sequence is TGTGCCAGCAGTGAGGCAGGGGGCTATGAGACCCAGTACTTC. Its translation: CASSEAGGYETQYF.

The chain couples TRBV7-6 to TRBJ2-2; D uncertain. Germline CDR1 is SGHVS and CDR2 is FNYEAQ. The CDR3 loop spans 16 amino acids. V lost 3 bases and J 5 bases, leaving 16 bases between the germline ends. Here the CDR3 reads CASSFQSGSLTGELFF. In nucleotides, the CDR3 is TGTGCCAGCAGCTTTCAGAGTGGATCGCTGACCGGGGAGCTGTTTTTT.

V is TRBV30 and J is TRBJ2-1; 9 bases line up with TRBD2. V lost 2 bases to trimming and J lost 6 bases; unmatched junction nucleotides: 11. Per germline, CDR1 GTSNPN and CDR2 SVGIG (reference sequence). This CDR3 spans 16 amino acids. The CDR3 DNA reads as TGTGCCTGGAGTAGGGCGGGAGGGGTACCAGTCAATGAGCAGTTCTTC. Protein sequence: CAWSRAGGVPVNEQFF.

J is TRBJ2-7 and V is TRBV7-8, with D perhaps given as TRBD1 or TRBD2 (6 bases each). V lost 0 bases and J lost 3, with 9 bases in between. The CDR3 covers 14 residues. The V gene's germline CDR1 is SGHVS and CDR2 FQNEAQ. The CDR3 spells CASSLAEGDYEQYF. DNA of the CDR3: TGTGCCAGCAGCTTAGCGGAGGGGGACTACGAGCAGTACTTC.

The chain employs TRBV2 and TRBJ2-6; 11 positions agree with TRBD1. Germline CDR1 reads SNHLY; CDR2 reads FYNNEI. The CDR3 is 16 amino acids. Trimming cost V 5 bases and J 1 base; bases outside gene matches: 1. CDR3 DNA sequence: TGTGCCAGCAGTCGGGACAGGGGGTCTGGGGCCAACGTCCTGACTTTC. This encodes CASSRDRGSGANVLTF.